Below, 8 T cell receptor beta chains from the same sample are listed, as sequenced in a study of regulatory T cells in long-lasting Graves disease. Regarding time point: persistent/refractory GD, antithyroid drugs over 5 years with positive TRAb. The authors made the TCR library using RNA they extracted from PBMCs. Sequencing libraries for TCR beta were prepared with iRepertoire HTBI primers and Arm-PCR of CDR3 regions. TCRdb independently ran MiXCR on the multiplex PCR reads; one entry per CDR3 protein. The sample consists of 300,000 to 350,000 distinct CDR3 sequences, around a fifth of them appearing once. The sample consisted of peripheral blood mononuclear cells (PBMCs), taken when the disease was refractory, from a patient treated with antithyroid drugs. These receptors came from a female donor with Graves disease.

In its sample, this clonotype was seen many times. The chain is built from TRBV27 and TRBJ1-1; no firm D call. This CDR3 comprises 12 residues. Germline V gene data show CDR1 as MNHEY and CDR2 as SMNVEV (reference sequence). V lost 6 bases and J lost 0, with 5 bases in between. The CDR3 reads CASRSLNTEAFF. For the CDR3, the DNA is TGTGCCAGCAGATCCCTGAACACTGAAGCTTTCTTT.

The CDR3 DNA sequence: TGCAGTGCCATCCTCTCCTACGAGCAGTACTTC. Protein product: CSAILSYEQYF. The chain recombines TRBV20-1 with TRBJ2-7; D remains ambiguous. Germline CDR1 DFQATT, CDR2 SNEGSKA (reference sequence). The CDR3 consists of 11 residues. The V end was cut by 6 bases, the J end by 0 bases, with 6 bases between.

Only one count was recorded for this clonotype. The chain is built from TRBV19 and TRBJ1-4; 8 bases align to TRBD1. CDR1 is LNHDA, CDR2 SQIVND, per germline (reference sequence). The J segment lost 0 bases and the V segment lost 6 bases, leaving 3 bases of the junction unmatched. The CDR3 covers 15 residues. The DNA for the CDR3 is TGTGCCAGTAGCAGGGGGCGCGCAACTAATGAAAAACTGTTTTTT. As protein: CASSRGRATNEKLFF.

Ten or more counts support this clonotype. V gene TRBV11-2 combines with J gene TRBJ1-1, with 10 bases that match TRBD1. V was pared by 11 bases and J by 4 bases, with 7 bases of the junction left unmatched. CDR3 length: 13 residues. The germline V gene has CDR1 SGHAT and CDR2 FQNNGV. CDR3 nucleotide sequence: TGTGCCTCAGTTAGGGACAGGGGCACTGAAGCTTTCTTT. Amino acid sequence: CASVRDRGTEAFF. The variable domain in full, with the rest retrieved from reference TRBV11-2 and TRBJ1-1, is EAGVAQSPRYKIIEKRQSVAFWCNPISGHATLYWYQQILGQGPKLLIQFQNNGVVDDSQLPKDRFSAERLKGVDSTLKIQPAKLEDSAVYLCASVRDRGTEAFFGQGTRLTVV.

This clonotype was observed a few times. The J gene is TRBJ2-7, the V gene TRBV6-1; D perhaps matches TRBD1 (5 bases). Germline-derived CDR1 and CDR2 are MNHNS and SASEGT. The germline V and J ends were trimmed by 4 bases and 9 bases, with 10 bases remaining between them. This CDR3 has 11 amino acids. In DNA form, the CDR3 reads TGTGCCAGCAGTGGAACAGGTGGGCAGTACTTC. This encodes CASSGTGGQYF.

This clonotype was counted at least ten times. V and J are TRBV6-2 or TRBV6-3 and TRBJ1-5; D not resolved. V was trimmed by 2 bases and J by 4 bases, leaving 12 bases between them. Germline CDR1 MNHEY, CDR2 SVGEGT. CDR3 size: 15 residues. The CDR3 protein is CASSYLYGQNQPQHF. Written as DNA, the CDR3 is TGTGCCAGCAGTTACCTGTACGGGCAAAATCAGCCCCAGCATTTT.

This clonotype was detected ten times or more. The CDR3: CASSQGAGNQPQHF. CDR3 DNA sequence: TGTGCCAGCAGTCAGGGTGCTGGCAATCAGCCCCAGCATTTT. This rearrangement joins TRBV28 to TRBJ1-5; possibly TRBD1 for D (5 bases). The V and J ends lost 5 bases and 2 bases respectively, with 10 bases between them. CDR1 is MDHEN, CDR2 SYDVKM, per germline. The CDR3 loop spans 14 amino acids. Filled out from reference TRBV28 and TRBJ1-5, the complete variable domain reads DVKVTQSSRYLVKRTGEKVFLECVQDMDHENMFWYRQDPGLGLRLIYFSYDVKMKEKGDIPEGYSVSREKKERFSLILESASTNQTSMYLCASSQGAGNQPQHFGDGTRLSIL.

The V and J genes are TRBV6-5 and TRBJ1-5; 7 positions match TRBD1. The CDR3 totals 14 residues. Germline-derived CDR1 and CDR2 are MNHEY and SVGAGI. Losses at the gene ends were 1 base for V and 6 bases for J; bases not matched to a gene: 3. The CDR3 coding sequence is TGTGCCAGCAGTTACTACAGGGGCGGTCAGCCCCAGCATTTT. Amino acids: CASSYYRGGQPQHF.